Below are 2 T cell receptor beta chains sequenced from a single sample in a study of beta chain features in type 1 diabetes. Reverse transcribing all isolated RNA meant expressed TCRB transcripts were sequenced. TCRdb's table, derived via immunoSEQ multiplex PCR, lists solely in-frame clones and lacks some. Of around 500,000 clones in the sample, about 30% were seen once. What was sequenced was naive CD4+ T cells from blood. Receptor source: a young man in good health.

In its sample, this clone was seen a few times. V gene TRBV30 combines with J gene TRBJ1-2, with a weak D call TRBD1 (5 bases). The CDR3 extends over 13 amino acids. Per the germline V gene, CDR1 is GTSNPN and CDR2 is SVGIG (reference sequence). V lost 6 bases and J lost 6, with 17 bases in between. DNA of the CDR3: TGTGCCTGTCCAGGCGAGGGGCGGGATGGCTACACCTTC. Translated: CACPGEGRDGYTF.

The chain recombines TRBV5-1 with TRBJ2-5, with D perhaps TRBD1 or TRBD2 (5 bases each). This CDR3 spans 13 amino acids. Trimming cost V 4 bases and J 0 bases, with 7 bases left between them. The germline gives CDR1 SGHRS, CDR2 YFSETQ. The CDR3 sequence: CASSGGHQETQYF. The CDR3 region has the DNA TGCGCCAGCAGCGGGGGACACCAAGAGACCCAGTACTTC.